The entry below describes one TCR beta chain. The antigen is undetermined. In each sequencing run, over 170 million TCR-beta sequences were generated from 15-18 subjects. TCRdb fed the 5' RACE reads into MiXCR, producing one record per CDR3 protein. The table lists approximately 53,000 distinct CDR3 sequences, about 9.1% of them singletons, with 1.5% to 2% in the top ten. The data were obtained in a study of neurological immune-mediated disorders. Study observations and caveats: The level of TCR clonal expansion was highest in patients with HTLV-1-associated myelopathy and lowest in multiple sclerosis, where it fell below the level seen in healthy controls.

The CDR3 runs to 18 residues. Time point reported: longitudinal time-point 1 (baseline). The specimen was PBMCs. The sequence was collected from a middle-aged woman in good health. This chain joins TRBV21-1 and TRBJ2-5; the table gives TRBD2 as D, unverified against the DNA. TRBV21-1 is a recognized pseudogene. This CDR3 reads CASDSDSTSGGGQETQYF. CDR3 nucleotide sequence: TGTGCCAGCGACTCCGACTCCACTAGCGGGGGGGGACAAGAGACCCAGTACTTC.